This T cell receptor (beta chain) was captured by sequencing in a study of blood T cell repertoires in COVID-19 (dated by TCRdb to 2020 to 2022). Some background on the complete study: Collaborator samples came from the United States, Italy and Spain and covered acute and convalescent phases of COVID-19. A de-identified subject ID, COVID-19 status, age in years and sex were almost always included in the sample metadata. The samples were drawn from the first 160 participants of the ongoing ImmuneRACE study and from 950 to 1,500 subjects provided by 6 global collaborators. The material from the prospective study consisted of cDNA or gDNA derived from T cells, B-cell-depleted T cells, or PBMCs. Where available, HLA class I and class II types were obtained from metadata supplied by the sample provider rather than from assay-based typing. The repertoires were made available in a free public database intended to serve as a resource for research on the immune response to SARS-CoV-2. The dataset comprised deeply sampled blood TCRbeta repertoires from subjects exposed to, actively infected with, or recovered from COVID-19. Study-level results and caveats: Clinical and demographic metadata were provided uncurated, with the amount varying by source and participant.

The immunoSEQ Assay, a bias-controlled multiplex PCR, was used to amplify TCRbeta CDR3 regions from genomic DNA. The original pipeline was this. Within the assay, amplification of reference gene primers was used to estimate how many nucleated cells each sample contained. To quantify the absolute abundance of each unique TCRbeta CDR3 rearrangement, sequence reads were collapsed and filtered. Productive Simpson clonality was computed per sample as the square root of Simpson's diversity index over productive rearrangements. In its TCRdb copy, this immuneACCESS table keeps in-frame sequences only and misses some clones. Where compared with another copy, unresolved V genes explain less than half of these, and the others have no known cause. The DNA was the basis for D and trimming; V, J and clone size are from that table. Counted in this sample were roughly 150,000 clones; over 75% of them appeared once. The leading ten clones occupy 2.5% to 3% of the sample.

The germline V gene (reference sequence) sets CDR1 to MNHEY and CDR2 to SMNVEV. Trimming takes 5 bases from V and 1 base from J, and the germline ends sit 15 bases apart. Measured from the cysteine to the phenylalanine, the CDR3 is 16 residues long. Only CDR3 DNA is held: 48 bases, read in frame from base 1. Each collaborating institution followed its own protocols to collect whole blood in K2EDTA tubes. For TCRbeta analysis, collaborator samples were shipped as frozen whole blood, as isolated PBMCs, or as DNA extracted from either sample type. As concerns this clone: The target of this receptor is not known. Base qualities were left out, and no much larger clone turns up one base away.

This chain joins TRBV27 to TRBJ1-5, with the D gene not confidently named. The specimen sequenced was peripheral blood. The TCR comes from a man in his fifties or sixties with acute or convalescent COVID-19. For the CDR3, the sequence is CASSPNPGSSNQPQHF. The nucleotide sequence reads TGTGCCAGCAGTCCGAACCCAGGTTCAAGCAATCAGCCCCAGCATTTT.